The source of this T cell receptor beta chain is a study of PD-1 and CTLA-4 blockade in melanoma. This clone was counted a few times. This CDR3 has 17 amino acids. Trimming left V 0 bases short and J 0 bases short, with 12 bases between. Germline CDR1 reads SGHDN; CDR2 reads FVKESK. Some clones are missing from TCRdb's copy, which holds only in-frame ones; the method was immunoSEQ multiplex PCR. This sample carries 31,000 or so clones, about 87% of them seen once, and the ten largest clones take 5% to 8%. The sequence came from a human donor with melanoma. This sample comprised CD8+ T cells from peripheral blood, obtained from a patient given anti-PD-1 treatment. The V call is TRBV14, the J call TRBJ2-1; no reliable D call. The CDR3 loop reads CASSQESTGSSYNEQFF. As DNA, the CDR3 is TGTGCCAGCAGCCAAGAGAGTACGGGTAGCTCCTACAATGAGCAGTTCTTC.